These 25 T cell receptor beta chains were all obtained from the same sample, sequenced in a study of a mutant IDH1 vaccine in newly diagnosed glioma. Profiling relied on immunoSEQ multiplex PCR, and the TCRdb table lists in-frame clones only, not all of them. Among about 98,000 clones listed, around nine tenths were seen once. This sample's time point: baseline, week 1 (first vaccination visit). Treatment specified: pre-vaccination baseline after standard-of-care therapy. Material: PBMCs, obtained from a glioma patient treated with radiotherapy, temozolomide or both. The receptors originated from a woman in her 50s with glioma.

This clone was recorded only once. This chain links TRBV6-1 with TRBJ1-4, with D possibly being TRBD1 (5 bases). The CDR3 has 15 residues. Trimming took off 4 bases at V and 4 bases at J, with 13 bases between the two ends. Germline V gene sequence: CDR1 MNHNS, CDR2 SASEGT. CDR3 nucleotide sequence: TGTGCCAGCAGTGGACAAGGGGTGGGTAATGAAAAACTGTTTTTT. Protein sequence: CASSGQGVGNEKLFF.

V usage is TRBV4-1 and J usage is TRBJ2-1; 11 bases are a match to TRBD2. This CDR3 comprises 17 residues. The V and J ends lost 4 bases and 4 bases, in that order; junction bases with no gene match: 9. The germline gives CDR1 MGHRA, CDR2 YSYEKL. CDR3 in amino acids: CASSLTLAGGPYNEQFF. CDR3 nucleotides: TGCGCCAGCAGCCTAACTTTAGCGGGAGGGCCGTACAATGAGCAGTTCTTC.

The gene calls are TRBV5-1 and TRBJ1-2, with 8 bases identical to TRBD1. CDR1 and CDR2 from the germline V gene are SGHRS and YFSETQ. This CDR3 region has 14 residues. The J segment lost 3 bases and the V segment lost 0 bases, leaving 1 base of the junction unmatched. This CDR3 is CASSLVGQDYGYTF. CDR3 nucleotides: TGCGCCAGCAGCTTGGTGGGACAGGACTATGGCTACACCTTC.

This clone was observed a few times. V usage is TRBV6-1 and J usage is TRBJ2-5; D is undetermined. Germline CDR1 MNHNS, CDR2 SASEGT. The CDR3 spans 10 residues. Trimming removed 6 bases from V and 2 bases from J, with 1 base in between. Here the CDR3 DNA reads TGTGCCAGCAGACAAGAGACCCAGTACTTC. As protein: CASRQETQYF.

V gene TRBV28 combines with J gene TRBJ1-2, with 9 bases matching TRBD1. There are 14 residues in the CDR3. Germline CDR1 is MDHEN and CDR2 is SYDVKM. Trimming cost V 5 bases and J 3 bases; bases outside gene matches: 4. The CDR3 loop reads CASSPRDRDYGYTF. CDR3 DNA sequence: TGTGCCAGCAGTCCAAGGGACAGGGACTATGGCTACACCTTC.

The chain recombines TRBV5-1 with TRBJ1-1; no definite D call. Trimming took 0 bases from V and 0 from J, leaving 3 bases between them. Germline-derived CDR1 and CDR2 are SGHRS and YFSETQ. The CDR3 consists of 13 residues. The DNA for the CDR3 is TGCGCCAGCAGCTTGGATATGAACACTGAAGCTTTCTTT. Its translation is CASSLDMNTEAFF. The variable domain in full, completed from reference TRBV5-1 and TRBJ1-1, reads KAGVTQTPRYLIKTRGQQVTLSCSPISGHRSVSWYQQTPGQGLQFLFEYFSETQRNKGNFPGRFSGRQFSNSRSEMNVSTLELGDSALYLCASSLDMNTEAFFGQGTRLTVV.

V usage is TRBV25-1 and J usage is TRBJ2-1; 12 bases are a match to TRBD2. Germline V gene data show CDR1 as MGHDK and CDR2 as SYGVNS. The J segment lost 0 bases and the V segment lost 1 base, leaving 4 bases of the junction unmatched. The CDR3 extends over 18 amino acids. CDR3 nucleotide sequence: TGTGCCAGCAGTGAATGGACTAGCGGGACCTACTCCTACAATGAGCAGTTCTTC. Its protein is CASSEWTSGTYSYNEQFF.

As concerns this clone: At one boundary the junction diverges from the germline segment, which might be a read error. V and J are TRBV18 and TRBJ1-4; 8 nucleotides align to TRBD1. CDR1 is KGHSH and CDR2 is LQKENI in the germline V gene. The CDR3 covers 12 residues. DNA of the CDR3: TGTGCCAGCTCAACGACAGGGGAAACACTGTTTTTT. Protein: CASSTTGETLFF. Full variable domain (rest looked up from reference TRBV18 and TRBJ1-4): NAGVMQNPRHLVRRRGQEARLRCSPMKGHSHVYWYRQLPEEGLKFMVYLQKENIIDESGMPKERFSAEFPKEGPSILRIQQVVRGDSAAYFCASSTTGETLFFGSGTQLSVL.

This clone was seen a few times. The chain recombines TRBV20-1 with TRBJ2-1; D gene unclear. This CDR3 spans 11 amino acids. Looked up from germline, CDR1 is DFQATT and CDR2 is SNEGSKA (reference sequence). V was pared by 6 bases and J by 5 bases, with 8 bases between. The CDR3 reads CSAPSNNEQFF. In DNA form, the CDR3 reads TGCAGTGCGCCTTCGAACAATGAGCAGTTCTTC.

This clone was recorded once. The chain carries TRBV6-5 and TRBJ2-7; 8 bases match TRBD1. CDR3 length equals 15 residues. Germline V gene lookup returns CDR1 MNHEY and CDR2 SVGAGI. The J segment lost 0 bases and the V segment lost 6 bases, leaving 7 bases of the junction unmatched. The CDR3 region has the DNA TGTGCCAGCAGATACCAGGGGGCCTCCTCCTACGAGCAGTACTTC. As protein: CASRYQGASSYEQYF.

The rearrangement links TRBV15 to TRBJ2-7; TRBD1 aligns across 7 bases. The CDR3 length is 14 residues. The V segment lost 5 bases and the J segment 6 bases; nucleotides outside the gene matches: 10. In germline, CDR1 is LNHNV, CDR2 YYDKDF (reference sequence). The CDR3 DNA reads as TGTGCCACCAGCTTCCGGGACAGATTTCGCGAGCAGTACTTC. It specifies CATSFRDRFREQYF. The full variable domain, with the rest looked up from reference TRBV15 and TRBJ2-7, is DAMVIQNPRYQVTQFGKPVTLSCSQTLNHNVMYWYQQKSSQAPKLLFHYYDKDFNNEADTPDNFQSRRPNTSFCFLDIRSPGLGDTAMYLCATSFRDRFREQYFGPGTRLTVT.

J is TRBJ2-7 and V is TRBV19; D is perhaps TRBD1 (6 bases). The CDR3 has 15 amino acids. Deletions cut 3 bases from V and 4 bases from J, with 16 bases between. Germline V gene data show CDR1 as LNHDA and CDR2 as SQIVND (reference sequence). The CDR3 sequence is CASSMAGTLSYEQYF. CDR3 bases: TGTGCCAGTAGTATGGCCGGGACACTTTCTTACGAGCAGTACTTC.

CDR3 region: CASSLNSYNEQFF. The CDR3 DNA reads as TGTGCCAGCAGCTTAAACTCCTACAATGAGCAGTTCTTC. The J gene is TRBJ2-1, the V gene TRBV7-2; D unclear. V dropped 2 bases and J dropped 0 bases, with 2 bases sitting between them. This CDR3 region has 13 residues. Germline V gene data show CDR1 as SGHTA and CDR2 as FQGNSA.

J is TRBJ2-1 and V is TRBV6-4, with TRBD2 identical over 9 bases. This CDR3 region has 13 residues. From germline, CDR1 is MRHNA and CDR2 SNTAGT. With V trimmed by 7 bases and J by 7 bases, 5 bases remained unmatched. CDR3 nucleotide sequence: TGTGCCAGCACCGAAACTAGCGGGAATGAGCAGTTCTTC. It specifies CASTETSGNEQFF.

The chain uses TRBV5-4 and TRBJ2-1, with D tentatively TRBD1 (6 bases). Deletions cut 4 bases from V and 7 bases from J, with 15 bases between. The CDR3 covers 14 residues. Germline V gene data show CDR1 as SGHNT and CDR2 as YYREEE (reference sequence). In DNA, the CDR3 is TGTGCCAGCAGCGGCACAGGGCTGGGAAATGAGCAGTTCTTC. It translates to CASSGTGLGNEQFF.

The rearrangement links TRBV5-1 to TRBJ2-7; D gene unclear. CDR1 and CDR2 from the germline V gene are SGHRS and YFSETQ. V was trimmed by 0 bases and J by 0 bases, leaving 7 bases between them. The CDR3 contains 14 residues. As DNA, the CDR3 is TGCGCCAGCAGCTTGGGCCAAGCCTCCTACGAGCAGTACTTC. Translation: CASSLGQASYEQYF.

The chain recombines TRBV28 with TRBJ1-1; weak D call: TRBD1 (6 bases). Germline V gives CDR1 MDHEN, CDR2 SYDVKM. V gave up 6 bases and J gave up 3 bases, with 17 bases separating them. The CDR3 sequence is 15 residues long. The CDR3 coding sequence is TGTGCCAGCAGGTCGGACGCAGAGGGGGACACTGAAGCTTTCTTT. Translating it yields CASRSDAEGDTEAFF.

The CDR3 region is CASSLSLGDTGELFF. CDR3 nucleotides: TGTGCCAGCAGCTTAAGCCTAGGGGACACCGGGGAGCTGTTTTTT. V is TRBV7-3 and J is TRBJ2-2, with D perhaps TRBD1 (5 bases). Trimming took 1 base from V and 3 from J, leaving 9 bases between them. The CDR3 extends over 15 amino acids. Per germline, CDR1 SGHTA and CDR2 FQGTGA.

The V call is TRBV6-1, the J call TRBJ2-3, with 9 bases aligning to TRBD1. V was pared by 5 bases and J by 6 bases, with 6 bases of the junction left unmatched. The germline gives CDR1 MNHNS, CDR2 SASEGT. The CDR3 extends over 14 amino acids. CDR3 loop: CASSKDRGEDTQYF. DNA of the CDR3: TGTGCCAGCAGTAAGGACAGGGGAGAGGATACGCAGTATTTT.

The chain employs TRBV7-3 and TRBJ2-2, with 8 positions matching TRBD1. Germline V gene data show CDR1 as SGHTA and CDR2 as FQGTGA. V was clipped by 5 bases and J by 6 bases; unmatched bases: 11. The CDR3 covers 16 residues. Here the CDR3 reads CASSPSGQGGAGELFF. For the CDR3, the DNA is TGTGCCAGCAGCCCCAGTGGACAGGGTGGAGCCGGGGAGCTGTTTTTT.

The gene calls are TRBV6-6 and TRBJ2-5; the D call may be TRBD1 or TRBD2 (5 bases each). The J call may be in error: the DNA end matches TRBJ2-7 better. The CDR3 runs 13 residues. Germline loops: CDR1 MNHNY, CDR2 SVGAGI (reference sequence). DNA for the CDR3: TGTGCCAGCAGTTACGAAGGGACGGGCGAGCAGTACTTC. This translates into CASSYEGTGEQYF.

This rearrangement joins TRBV30 to TRBJ2-2; 12 nucleotides align to TRBD2. From germline, CDR1 is GTSNPN and CDR2 SVGIG (reference sequence). The CDR3 sequence is 19 residues long. Trimming cost V 0 bases and J 3 bases; bases outside gene matches: 11. The DNA for the CDR3 is TGTGCCTGGAGTGTTTGGTCTAGCGGGAGGGCCTCTGACACCGGGGAGCTGTTTTTT. It is translated as CAWSVWSSGRASDTGELFF.

The gene calls are TRBV4-1 and TRBJ2-7, with D possibly matching TRBD1 (6 bases). The CDR3 extends over 16 amino acids. CDR1 and CDR2 from the germline V gene are MGHRA and YSYEKL. Trimming pared 4 bases from V and 1 base from J, leaving 17 bases between. The CDR3 loop reads CASSRQPGTNSYEQYF. The CDR3 DNA reads as TGCGCCAGCAGCCGACAGCCCGGGACAAATTCCTACGAGCAGTACTTC.

The rearrangement links TRBV10-3 to TRBJ2-1, with 8 bases aligning to TRBD2. The ends lost 6 bases at V and 9 bases at J; junction bases unmatched: 19. Per germline, CDR1 ENHRY and CDR2 SYGVKD. The CDR3 has 17 residues. CDR3 region: CAIRTDSRAGGSGEQFF. The CDR3, as DNA: TGTGCCATCAGGACTGACTCCCGGGCGGGAGGATCGGGTGAGCAGTTCTTC.

CDR3 amino acids: CASSLGQAVSYQETQYF. CDR3 DNA: TGTGCCAGCAGCTTAGGTCAGGCAGTTTCGTACCAAGAGACCCAGTACTTC. The rearrangement links TRBV7-9 to TRBJ2-5; D uncertain. Germline assignment: CDR1 SEHNR and CDR2 FQNEAQ (reference sequence). The CDR3 length is 17 residues. Trimming removed 1 base at V and 0 bases at J, with 15 bases between.